A single T cell receptor (beta chain) is shown here with its context. The data were taken from a study of blood T cell repertoires in COVID-19. The overall study: Some COVID-19 samples were acute and others convalescent; all came from the United States, Italy and Spain.

This table comes from immunoSEQ multiplex PCR, and its TCRdb copy is limited to in-frame clones, with some not included. The table lists about 220,000 clones, around 84% of them singletons, with more than 4.5% in the top ten. Germline trimming cut 3 bases from V and 6 bases from J; bases unmatched to any gene: 4. The V gene's germline CDR1 is SGHAT and CDR2 FQNNGV. This CDR3 contains 13 residues. J is TRBJ2-5 and V is TRBV11-2; the match to TRBD1 covers 7 bases. Material for sequencing was peripheral blood. The origin of this receptor is a woman in her sixties who had recovered from COVID-19. The chain's CDR3 is CASSLNRGQTQYF. The CDR3 region has the DNA TGTGCCAGCAGCTTGAACAGGGGTCAGACCCAGTACTTC.